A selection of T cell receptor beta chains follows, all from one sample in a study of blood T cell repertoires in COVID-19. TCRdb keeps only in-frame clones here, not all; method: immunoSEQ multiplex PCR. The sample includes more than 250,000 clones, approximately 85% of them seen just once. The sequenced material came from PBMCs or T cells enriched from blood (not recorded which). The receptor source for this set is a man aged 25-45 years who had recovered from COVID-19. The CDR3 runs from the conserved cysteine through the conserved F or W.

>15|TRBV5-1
CASSQLGQYGETQYF
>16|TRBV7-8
CASSPIRAGQTDTQYF
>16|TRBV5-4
CASSIGQGFTNEKLFF
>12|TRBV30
CAWKTMNTEAFF
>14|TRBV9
CASSGGTVNTEAFF
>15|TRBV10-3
CAISERQGPTDTQYF
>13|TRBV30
CASGTSYNSPLHF
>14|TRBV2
CASSERQGPGGYTF
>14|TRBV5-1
CASSERTGGNEQFF
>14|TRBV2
CASRPGQPNYGYTF
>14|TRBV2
CASSVVSVNTEAFF
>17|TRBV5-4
CASSLDRVAVANYGYTF
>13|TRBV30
CAWRGTGPYEQYF
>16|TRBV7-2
CASSAVSGGTSYEQYF
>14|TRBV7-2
CASSPRTGQETQYF
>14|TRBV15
CATSTDSSTGELFF
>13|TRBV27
CASSLGQGDGYTF
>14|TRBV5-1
CASSLGAGYNEQFF
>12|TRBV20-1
CSASAVSYEQYF
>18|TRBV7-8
CASSLAAHQGSSGNTIYF
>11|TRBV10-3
CATDLAGELFF
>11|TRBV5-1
CASTDAGKLFF
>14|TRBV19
CASSMREGNTEAFF
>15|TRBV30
CAWSVKGAGANVLTF
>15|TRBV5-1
CASRPGGAGNEKLFF
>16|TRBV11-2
CASSAYGQSSGNTIYF
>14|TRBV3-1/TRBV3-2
CASSLEVMADTQYF
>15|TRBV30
CAWRRDRVNGSPLHF
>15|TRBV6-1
CASSEGRTLNTEAFF
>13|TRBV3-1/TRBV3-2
CASSQQGTYEQYF
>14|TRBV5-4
CASSRTGPGNTIYF
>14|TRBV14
CASSPDRRTDTQYF
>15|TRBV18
CASSPGYRANYGYTF
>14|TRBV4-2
CASRRGGSEDEQFF
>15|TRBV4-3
CASSPGQNSGNTIYF
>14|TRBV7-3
CASSRDRGIETQYF
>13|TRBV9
CASSVDTSYEQYF
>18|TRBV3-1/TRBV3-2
CASSPLAGLSLAKNIQYF
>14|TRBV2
CASSEPMGRETQYF
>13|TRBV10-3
CAIAQGLGTEAFF
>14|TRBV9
CASRGEGSGNTIYF
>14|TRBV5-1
CASSLGHHNSPLHF